The rows below give T cell receptor beta chains drawn from one sample of a study of identical twins. TCRdb ran MiXCR on the 5' RACE reads and lists one entry per CDR3 protein. This sample has about 810,000 distinct CDR3 sequences, with over 9% found just once. These data were also reused for a study on yellow fever vaccine responses in identical twins.

Sequencing was done on a sample of PBMCs. These receptors were collected from a woman between 18 and 29 years old in good health. Both conserved end residues are part of each CDR3. Fields, in order: CDR3 length, V gene, J gene, CDR3 protein.

13	TRBV24-1	TRBJ2-7	CATSGPGVGEQYF
14	TRBV20-1	TRBJ2-1	CSARSPTKFDEQFF
14	TRBV27	TRBJ2-5	CASRIGLAEETQYF
10	TRBV29-1	TRBJ2-3	CSGRADTQYF
16	TRBV5-1	TRBJ1-6	CASSLEQGASTSPLHF
15	TRBV28	TRBJ2-1	CASSLRRQGRGEQFF
13	TRBV10-3	TRBJ2-2	CAISESHTGELFF
14	TRBV6-1	TRBJ2-1	CASRLSGNINEQFF
14	TRBV20-1	TRBJ2-5	CSAQGRDVGETQYF
14	TRBV25-1	TRBJ1-5	CASSVLGSNQPQHF
16	TRBV7-9	TRBJ2-7	CASSLMGSGRATEQYF
17	TRBV5-1	TRBJ2-2	CASSFITSGLNTGELFF
12	TRBV12-3/TRBV12-4	TRBJ2-1	CASSLEINEQFF
21	TRBV6-2/TRBV6-3	TRBJ2-1	CASSYSLLIYPGTSGRNEQFF
14	TRBV5-1	TRBJ2-3	CASSPGASGDTQYF
14	TRBV6-5	TRBJ2-1	CASSYVTGSDEQFF
15	TRBV5-1	TRBJ2-1	CASKPSLAGVGEQFF
15	TRBV2	TRBJ2-3	CASRSRGDGADTQYF
15	TRBV2	TRBJ1-6	CASSESPGSGSPLHF
15	TRBV9	TRBJ1-2	CASSVGGGGNYGYTF
16	TRBV7-3	TRBJ2-2	CASSSAGTADTGELFF
11	TRBV7-7	TRBJ2-5	CASSSGGVQYF
16	TRBV11-2	TRBJ1-2	CASSLEVLGKKDGYTF
11	TRBV3-1	TRBJ2-7	CASSQYGEQYF
15	TRBV20-1	TRBJ2-1	CSARDVGGPYNEQFF
16	TRBV2	TRBJ1-2	CASSENSIQGPYGYTF
12	TRBV29-1	TRBJ1-2	CSVERDAVGYTF
14	TRBV5-1	TRBJ2-5	CASSLQGASETQYF
16	TRBV4-1	TRBJ1-5	CASSQDPGASNQPQHF
15	TRBV4-2	TRBJ2-5	CASSQGSSGQETQYF
14	TRBV20-1	TRBJ1-2	CSARVGRVVSGYTF
15	TRBV20-1	TRBJ2-3	CSARDTGGNTDTQYF
15	TRBV2	TRBJ2-3	CASSEVRQGTDTQYF
15	TRBV12-3/TRBV12-4	TRBJ1-5	CASSSTGDRPQPQHF
16	TRBV19	TRBJ2-1	CASSLLRTGTTTEQFF